The rows below give T cell receptor beta chains drawn from one sample of a study of STAT5B mutations in CD4+ large granular lymphocyte leukemia. Assay used: immunoSEQ multiplex PCR; TCRdb lists only in-frame clones, some missing. This table holds around 30,000 clones, about 81% found once. The sample consisted of CD4+ T cells from blood buffy coats. The source of these receptors is a human donor in good health. Each CDR3 is given with its conserved first and last residue. A D gene is named only where the DNA matches it firmly. Clone size is shown for a subset of rows, as once, few, many or a class of expanded clone.

d_call cdr3_length j_call clone_size v_call cdr3_nt cdr3_aa
- 17 TRBJ2-7 - TRBV7-2 TGTGCCAGCAGCTTAGTTGGGTCGGGCTTTCGCCACTACGAGCAGTACTTC CASSLVGSGFRHYEQYF
TRBD1 15 TRBJ1-1 few TRBV10-3 TGTGCCATCAAACCGATCAGGGGGGAAGGCACTGAAGCTTTCTTT CAIKPIRGEGTEAFF
- 13 TRBJ2-7 - TRBV28 TGTGCCAGCACTCCGGGAAAGCCCTACGAGCAGTACTTC CASTPGKPYEQYF
- 15 TRBJ1-4 - TRBV25-1 TGTGCCAGCAGTGAACCAGGACCGGGAACTGGAAAACTGTTTTTT CASSEPGPGTGKLFF
TRBD2 17 TRBJ2-1 - TRBV5-1 TGCGCCAGCAGCCCATACCCGACTAGCGGGAGGGTAGATGAGCAGTTCTTC CASSPYPTSGRVDEQFF
- 14 TRBJ1-3 - TRBV30 TGTGCCTGGATGAGTCGGCGCTCTGGAAACACCATATATTTT CAWMSRRSGNTIYF
- 16 TRBJ1-5 - TRBV2 TGTGCCAGCAGAGATGGGGACATTAGGAGCAATCAGCCCCAGCATTTT CASRDGDIRSNQPQHF
TRBD2 18 TRBJ2-5 - TRBV7-2 TGTGCCAGCAGCCTATCACTAGCGGGAGGGACAGGTCAAGAGACCCAGTACTTC CASSLSLAGGTGQETQYF
TRBD1 16 TRBJ2-5 - TRBV7-2 TGTGCCAGCAGCTACCAACCGGGACAGTCACAAGAGACCCAGTACTTC CASSYQPGQSQETQYF
TRBD2 14 TRBJ2-7 - TRBV7-8 TGTGCCAGCAGCTTAGGCGGGGGGTTCCACGAGCAGTACTTC CASSLGGGFHEQYF
- 13 TRBJ1-5 few TRBV30 TGTGCCTGGAGCCGGGGGGGCGATCAGCCCCAGCATTTT CAWSRGGDQPQHF
- 17 TRBJ2-7 - TRBV7-2 TGTGCCAGCAGCTTAGGGGGGGGCTCTCCTTCCCCCTACGAGCAGTACTTC CASSLGGGSPSPYEQYF
- 15 TRBJ1-3 - TRBV6-6 TGTGCCAGCAGCCACGATGTGGCTAGTGGAAACACCATATATTTT CASSHDVASGNTIYF
- 15 TRBJ1-4 - TRBV7-9 TGTGCCAGCAGCTTAGACCATGCAACTAATGAAAAACTGTTTTTT CASSLDHATNEKLFF
- 13 TRBJ2-1 - TRBV29-1 TGCAGCGTTTCCGGGACCCTCTACAATGAGCAGTTCTTC CSVSGTLYNEQFF
TRBD2 16 TRBJ2-1 - TRBV9 TGTGCCAGCAGCCCCTGGTCTAGCGGGAGTTTCATTGAGCAGTTCTTC CASSPWSSGSFIEQFF
- 16 TRBJ2-1 - TRBV29-1 TGCAGCGTCCCATTGCTTCCCGGGACTCGTTACAATGAGCAGTTCTTC CSVPLLPGTRYNEQFF
- 15 TRBJ1-2 - TRBV10-3 TGTGCCACCAGGGTGGCAGGGGAGGCTAACTATGGCTACACCTTC CATRVAGEANYGYTF
- 14 TRBJ1-1 few TRBV9 TGTGCCAGCACCAAGTCGGCTACGAACACTGAAGCTTTCTTT CASTKSATNTEAFF
- 14 TRBJ1-5 - TRBV7-8 TGTGCCAGCAGCCCGGACTCATATGATCAGCCCCAGCATTTT CASSPDSYDQPQHF
- 15 TRBJ2-7 few TRBV7-9 TGTGCCAGCACATCGCTGGGGGGAGATTACAACGAGCAGTACTTC CASTSLGGDYNEQYF
- 18 TRBJ2-3 - TRBV28 TGTGCCAGCAGATTACGTGGGGGGCCAGCAAGTCGGGCAGATACGCAGTATTTT CASRLRGGPASRADTQYF
TRBD2 15 TRBJ2-3 - TRBV2 TGTGCCAGCAGAGGACTAGCGACTAGCACAGATACGCAGTATTTT CASRGLATSTDTQYF
- 14 TRBJ1-5 - TRBV2 TGTGCCAGCAGTGAAGCTGGGGCCGGCAAGCCCCAGCATTTT CASSEAGAGKPQHF
TRBD2 16 TRBJ2-1 - TRBV27 TGTGCCAGCAGCCCAAACCGACTAGCTTCATTCAATGAGCAGTTCTTC CASSPNRLASFNEQFF
- 15 TRBJ2-5 - TRBV5-4 TGTGCCAGCAGCTTGGGGGGCAGGGGGGAAGAGACCCAGTACTTC CASSLGGRGEETQYF
TRBD1 14 TRBJ1-6 - TRBV11-3 TGTGCCAGCAGCCAGGGACAGGGGGAATCACCCCTCCACTTT CASSQGQGESPLHF